This entry concerns a single TCR beta chain. TCRdb's copy holds only in-frame clones and misses some; the assay was immunoSEQ multiplex PCR. The sample shows 1.4 million or so clones, roughly 98.5% of them seen only once. This sample stems from a study of shared clonotypes between healthy human individuals. CDR1 is SGHAT, CDR2 FQNNGV, per germline. Unmatched junction bases numbered 9, after V lost 5 bases and J lost 2 bases. This CDR3 is built from 17 residues. The source of this sequence is a man aged 25-40 years in good health. V usage is TRBV11-2 and J usage is TRBJ2-6; TRBD1 matches 7 bases. The sample comprised naive CD4+ T cells sorted from blood. Subset here: CD45RA+ positively selected. The chain's CDR3 is CASSPHHTGAGANVLTF. Here the CDR3 DNA reads TGTGCCAGCAGCCCTCACCACACAGGGGCTGGGGCCAACGTCCTGACTTTC. Supplemented by reference TRBV11-2 and TRBJ2-6, the full variable domain reads EAGVAQSPRYKIIEKRQSVAFWCNPISGHATLYWYQQILGQGPKLLIQFQNNGVVDDSQLPKDRFSAERLKGVDSTLKIQPAKLEDSAVYLCASSPHHTGAGANVLTFGAGSRLTVL.